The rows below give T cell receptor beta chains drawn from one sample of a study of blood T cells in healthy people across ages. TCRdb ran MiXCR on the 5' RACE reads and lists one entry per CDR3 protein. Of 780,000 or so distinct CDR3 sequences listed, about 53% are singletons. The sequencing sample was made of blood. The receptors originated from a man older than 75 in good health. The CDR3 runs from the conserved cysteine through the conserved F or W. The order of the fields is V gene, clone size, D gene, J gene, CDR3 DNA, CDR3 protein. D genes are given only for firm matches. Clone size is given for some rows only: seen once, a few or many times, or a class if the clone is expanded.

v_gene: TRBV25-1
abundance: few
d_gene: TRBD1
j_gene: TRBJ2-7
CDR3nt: TGTGCCAGTCGGGCGGCCAGGGGGCGTTTCAACGAGCAGTACTTC
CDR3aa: CASRAARGRFNEQYF

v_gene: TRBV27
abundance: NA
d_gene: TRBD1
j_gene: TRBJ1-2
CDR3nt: TGTGCCAGCAGTGCTTCAACAGGGGGCGTATTTGGCTACACCTTC
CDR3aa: CASSASTGGVFGYTF

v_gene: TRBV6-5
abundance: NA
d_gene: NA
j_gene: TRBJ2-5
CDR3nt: TGTGCCAGCAGAGGTCAGCTTTTAGAGACCCAGTACTTC
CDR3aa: CASRGQLLETQYF

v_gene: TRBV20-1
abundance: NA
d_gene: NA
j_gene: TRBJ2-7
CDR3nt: TGCAGTGCTAGAGAGGATCGGTTCGAGGTGGAGCAGTACTTC
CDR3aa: CSAREDRFEVEQYF

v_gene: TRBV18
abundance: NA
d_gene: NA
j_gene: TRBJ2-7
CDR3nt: TGTGCCAGCTCACCGGGGGCCGATCAATACGAGCAGTACTTC
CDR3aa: CASSPGADQYEQYF

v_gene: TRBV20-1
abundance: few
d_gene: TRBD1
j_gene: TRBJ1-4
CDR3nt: TGCAGTGCCCGTAAGCGGACAGGGGATGAAAAACTGTTTTTT
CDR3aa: CSARKRTGDEKLFF

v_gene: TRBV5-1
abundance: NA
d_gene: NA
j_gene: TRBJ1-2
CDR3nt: TGCGCCAGCAGACGACCAGGGGACTATGGCTACACCTTC
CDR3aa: CASRRPGDYGYTF

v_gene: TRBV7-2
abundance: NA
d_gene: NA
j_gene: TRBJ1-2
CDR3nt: TGTGCCAGCAGCGATTACAATTGTGGCTACACCTTC
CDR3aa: CASSDYNCGYTF

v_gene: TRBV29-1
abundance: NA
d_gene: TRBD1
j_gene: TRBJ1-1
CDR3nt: TGCAGTGTTGGACAGGGGTTCAGCGCTGAAGCTTTCTTT
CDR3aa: CSVGQGFSAEAFF

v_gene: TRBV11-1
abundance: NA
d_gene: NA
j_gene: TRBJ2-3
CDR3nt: TGTGCCAGCAGCTTTCGTGGGGATCGCACAGATACGCAGTATTTT
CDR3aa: CASSFRGDRTDTQYF

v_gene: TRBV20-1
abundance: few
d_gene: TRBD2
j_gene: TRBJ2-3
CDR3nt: TGCAGTGCAAGTCCGGCTAGCGGGGCCCTTTTCGCGTATTTT
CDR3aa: CSASPASGALFAYF

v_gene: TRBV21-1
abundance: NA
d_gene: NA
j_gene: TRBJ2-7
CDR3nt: TGTGCCAGCAGCAAAAGGGGAGTCTCCTACGAGCAGTACTTC
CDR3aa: CASSKRGVSYEQYF

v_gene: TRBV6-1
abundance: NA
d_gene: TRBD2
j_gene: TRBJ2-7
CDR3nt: TGTGCCAGCAGTGAAGGACGAGCGGGAGCCTACGAGCAGTACTTC
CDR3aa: CASSEGRAGAYEQYF

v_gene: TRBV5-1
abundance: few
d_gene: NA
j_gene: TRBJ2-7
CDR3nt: TGCGCCAGCAGCCCGGAGGCAGGGATAACGTACGAGCAGTACTTC
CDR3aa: CASSPEAGITYEQYF

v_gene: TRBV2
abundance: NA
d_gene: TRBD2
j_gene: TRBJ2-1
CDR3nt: TGTGCCAGCAGAAGCGGGAGTGAAGATGAGCAGTTCTTC
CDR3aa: CASRSGSEDEQFF

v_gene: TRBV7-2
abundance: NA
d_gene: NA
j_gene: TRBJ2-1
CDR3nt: TGTGCCAGCAGCGCCTACGGCGGAAAATCCTACAATGAGCAGTTCTTC
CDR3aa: CASSAYGGKSYNEQFF

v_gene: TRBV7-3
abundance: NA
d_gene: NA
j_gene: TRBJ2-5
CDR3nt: TGTGCCAGCAGCTCGACCGGGGGCGTCTACAATGAGCAGTACTTC
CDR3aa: CASSSTGGVYNEQYF

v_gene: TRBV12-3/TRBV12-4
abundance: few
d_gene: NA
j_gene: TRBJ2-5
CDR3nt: TGTGCCAGCAGTTTAAGGTTGAGGGGGGAGACCCAGTACTTC
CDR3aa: CASSLRLRGETQYF

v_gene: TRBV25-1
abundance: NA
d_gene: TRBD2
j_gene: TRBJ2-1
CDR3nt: TGTGCCAGCAGTGCACCGGGACTAGCGGGAGCCGGTGAGCAGTTCTTC
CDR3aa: CASSAPGLAGAGEQFF

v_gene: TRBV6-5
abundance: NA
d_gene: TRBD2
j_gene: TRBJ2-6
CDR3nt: TGTGCCAGCAGTTACTCGAGCGGGAGGTTAGGGGCCAACGTCCTGACTTTC
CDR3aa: CASSYSSGRLGANVLTF

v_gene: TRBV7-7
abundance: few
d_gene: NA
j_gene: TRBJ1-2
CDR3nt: TGTGCTAGCAGCTTTTCAGGGGTTATCTATGGCTACACCTTC
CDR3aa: CASSFSGVIYGYTF

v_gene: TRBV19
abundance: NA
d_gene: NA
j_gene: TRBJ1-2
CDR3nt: TGTGCCACCCAACTTCGGGAGTATGGCTACACCTTC
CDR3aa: CATQLREYGYTF

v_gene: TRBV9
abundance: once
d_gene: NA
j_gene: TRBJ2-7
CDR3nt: TGTGCCAGCAGCGCGAGGGTTGGGACATCCTCCCTCGAGCAGTACTTC
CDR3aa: CASSARVGTSSLEQYF

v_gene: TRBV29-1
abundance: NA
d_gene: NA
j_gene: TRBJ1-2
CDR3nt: TGCAGCGTTGTAGACGGAGAAGCGTCGGGTGGCTACACCTTC
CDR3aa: CSVVDGEASGGYTF

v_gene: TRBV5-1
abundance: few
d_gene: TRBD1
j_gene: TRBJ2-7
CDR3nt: TGCGCCAGCAGCCCAAACCCGGGACAGGGAAGTCCCTGGCTGGACTACGAGCAGTACTTC
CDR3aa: CASSPNPGQGSPWLDYEQYF

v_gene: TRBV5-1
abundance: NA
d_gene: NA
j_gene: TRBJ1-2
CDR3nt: TGCGCCAGCAGCCCGGTCGCGGGGAATAACTATGGCTACACCTTC
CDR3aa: CASSPVAGNNYGYTF

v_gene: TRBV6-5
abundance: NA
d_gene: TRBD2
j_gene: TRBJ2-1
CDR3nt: TGTGCCAGCAGCTCTAGCGGGAGTAGGTACAATGAGCAGTTCTTC
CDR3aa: CASSSSGSRYNEQFF

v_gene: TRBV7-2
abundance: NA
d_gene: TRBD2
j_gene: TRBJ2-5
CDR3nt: TGTGCCAGCAGCCTCAACGGACTAGCGGGAGGGCTAGAGACCCAGTACTTC
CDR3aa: CASSLNGLAGGLETQYF

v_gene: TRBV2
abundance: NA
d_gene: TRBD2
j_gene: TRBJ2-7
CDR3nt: TGTGCCACCGGACTAGCGAACGAGCAGTACTTC
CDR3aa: CATGLANEQYF

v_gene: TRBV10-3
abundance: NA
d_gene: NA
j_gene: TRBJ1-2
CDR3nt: TGTGCCACCGACACCTCCTCGGGCTATGGCTACACCTTC
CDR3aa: CATDTSSGYGYTF

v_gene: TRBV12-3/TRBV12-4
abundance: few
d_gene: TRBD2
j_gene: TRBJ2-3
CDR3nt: TGTGCCAGCAGTTTAGTAGCGGGAAGCTACACAGATACGCAGTATTTT
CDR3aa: CASSLVAGSYTDTQYF

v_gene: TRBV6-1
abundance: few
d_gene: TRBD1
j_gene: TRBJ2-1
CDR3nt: TGTGCCAGCAGGCTGGGACAGGGATACCACAATGAGCAGTTCTTC
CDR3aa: CASRLGQGYHNEQFF

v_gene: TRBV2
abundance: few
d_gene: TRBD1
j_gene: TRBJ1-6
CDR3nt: TGTGCCAGCAGCGCTTCACAGGGGGCTGTTTCACCCCTCCACTTT
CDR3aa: CASSASQGAVSPLHF

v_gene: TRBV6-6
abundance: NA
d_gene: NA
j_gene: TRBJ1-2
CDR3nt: TGTGCCAACAGTGCTGGGCGAAACTATGGCTACACCTTC
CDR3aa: CANSAGRNYGYTF

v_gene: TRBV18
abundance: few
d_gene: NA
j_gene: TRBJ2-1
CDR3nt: TGTGCCAGCTTACAGGGACGAAACAATGAGCAGTTCTTC
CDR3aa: CASLQGRNNEQFF

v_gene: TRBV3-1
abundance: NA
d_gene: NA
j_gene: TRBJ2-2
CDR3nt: TGTGCCAGCAGCCAAGAACCGTTTAGCGGGGAGCTGTTTTTT
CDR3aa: CASSQEPFSGELFF

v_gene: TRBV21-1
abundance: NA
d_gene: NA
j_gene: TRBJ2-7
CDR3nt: TGTGCCAGCAGCAAATGGGGGGCCTACGAGCAGTACTTC
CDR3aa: CASSKWGAYEQYF

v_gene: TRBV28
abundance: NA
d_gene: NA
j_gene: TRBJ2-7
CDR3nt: TGTGCCAGCAGTTTAGAAGGTGGGCAACCCTACAATGAGCAGTACTTC
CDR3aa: CASSLEGGQPYNEQYF

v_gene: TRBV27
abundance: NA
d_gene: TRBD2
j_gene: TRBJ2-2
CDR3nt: TGTGCCAGCAGTTCTCCCGGGAGGGGCACCGGGGAGCTGTTTTTT
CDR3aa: CASSSPGRGTGELFF

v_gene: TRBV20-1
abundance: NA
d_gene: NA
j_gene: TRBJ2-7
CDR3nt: TGCAGTGCCAGAAACCCGATGAGATCAACAGGGTTTTTCTACGAGCAGTACTTC
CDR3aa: CSARNPMRSTGFFYEQYF

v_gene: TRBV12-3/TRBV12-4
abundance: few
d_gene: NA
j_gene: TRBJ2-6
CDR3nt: TGTGCCAGCAGTTCCCAGGGCTCCTCTGGGGCCAACGTCCTGACTTTC
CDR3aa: CASSSQGSSGANVLTF

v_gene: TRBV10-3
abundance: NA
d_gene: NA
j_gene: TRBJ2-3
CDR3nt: TGTGCCATCAGTGGAACGGGAGATACGCAGTATTTT
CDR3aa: CAISGTGDTQYF

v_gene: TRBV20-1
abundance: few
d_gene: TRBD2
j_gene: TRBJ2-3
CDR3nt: TGCAGTGCTACTCCCTCTCTAGCGGGAGAAGGGTACGCGTATTTT
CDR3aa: CSATPSLAGEGYAYF

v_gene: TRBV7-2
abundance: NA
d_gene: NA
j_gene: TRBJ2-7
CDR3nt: TGTGCCAGCAGCTTAAGACAGCCTACCGCAATCAATGAGCAGTACTTC
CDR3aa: CASSLRQPTAINEQYF

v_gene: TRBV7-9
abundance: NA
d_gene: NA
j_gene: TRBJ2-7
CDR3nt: TGTGCCAGCAGCTCGCCGGCTCGGGGTTGGCACGAGCAGTACTTC
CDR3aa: CASSSPARGWHEQYF

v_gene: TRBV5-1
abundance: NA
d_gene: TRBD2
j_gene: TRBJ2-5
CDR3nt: TGCGCCAGCAGCCCCGGACTAGCGGCCCAAGAGGCCCAGTACTTC
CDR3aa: CASSPGLAAQEAQYF

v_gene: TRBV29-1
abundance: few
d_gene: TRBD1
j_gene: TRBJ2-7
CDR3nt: TGCAGCGTAGTGGACGGGACAGTAACCGAGCAGTACTTC
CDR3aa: CSVVDGTVTEQYF

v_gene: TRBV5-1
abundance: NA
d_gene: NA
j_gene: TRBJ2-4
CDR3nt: TGCGCCAGCAGCTTAGACAGCCGTTTAAGCTCCTACGGGCAGTACTTC
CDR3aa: CASSLDSRLSSYGQYF

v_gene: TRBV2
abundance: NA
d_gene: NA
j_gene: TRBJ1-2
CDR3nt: TGTGCTTTAGCGGGCGGAGGAAACTATGGCTACACCTTC
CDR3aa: CALAGGGNYGYTF

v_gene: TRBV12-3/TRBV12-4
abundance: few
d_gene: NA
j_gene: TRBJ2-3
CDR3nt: TGTGCCAGCAGTGAGACAGGCGTACACAGATACGCGTATTTT
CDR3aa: CASSETGVHRYAYF

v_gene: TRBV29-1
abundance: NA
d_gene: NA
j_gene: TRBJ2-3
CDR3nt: TGCAGCGTTCCGGACAGCTCCCTTATTGGGGGTACGCAGTATTTT
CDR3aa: CSVPDSSLIGGTQYF

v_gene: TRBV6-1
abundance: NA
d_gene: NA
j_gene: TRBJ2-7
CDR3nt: TGTGCCAGCAGTAGAGGACTCAGCTCCTACGAGCAGTACTTC
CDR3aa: CASSRGLSSYEQYF

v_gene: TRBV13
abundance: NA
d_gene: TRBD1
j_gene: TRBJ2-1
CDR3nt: TGTGCCAGCAGCCCCGCCCCGACAGGGGCCTACAATGAGCAGTTCTTC
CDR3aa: CASSPAPTGAYNEQFF